This TCR beta chain came from a study of CD8 T cells in Susac syndrome. Whole-study findings and limits: By the study's own acknowledgment, its TCR sequencing and HLA analysis included relatively few individuals.

Points on this clonotype: Its antigen is still unknown.

Reverse transcription used about 0.45 to 1 ug RNA and random hexamers. Via MiXCR, TCRdb re-called the immunoSEQ multiplex PCR reads, giving one row per CDR3 protein. The table has about 200,000 distinct CDR3 sequences, about 95% seen once. CDR3 length: 14 residues. The V end lost 1 base, the J end lost 2 bases, and 7 bases lay between the germline ends. The germline V gene encodes CDR1 MNHEY and CDR2 SMNVEV (reference sequence). The sample comprised CD4+ T cells from PBMCs. This receptor was taken from a human donor with multiple sclerosis. The chain links TRBV27 to TRBJ2-3, with TRBD2 as a possible D gene (6 bases). This CDR3 reads CASSLWGDTDTQYF. DNA for the CDR3: TGTGCCAGCAGTTTATGGGGGGACACAGATACGCAGTATTTT.